These 3 T cell receptor beta chains were sequenced from one sample in a study of CD4 T cell repertoires in COVID-19. TCRdb keeps only in-frame clones here, not all; method: immunoSEQ multiplex PCR. The top ten hold 15% to 20% of the sample, which has approximately 670 clones, more than 20% seen once. Their antigens remain unidentified. Antigen-reactive proliferating T cell lines came from CFSE-labeled cells given autologous monocytes and SARS-CoV-2 spike or nucleoprotein. Source: central memory CD4+ T cells, cultured in vitro, taken after recovery from COVID-19. The receptor set was obtained from a human donor who had COVID-19.

By sample fraction, this clone is large. Distinct nucleotide sequences in the sample also encode this CDR3. The J gene is TRBJ1-5, the V gene TRBV19; 7 bases are a match to TRBD1. CDR1 and CDR2 from the germline V gene are LNHDA and SQIVND (reference sequence). V lost 2 bases to trimming and J lost 4 bases; unmatched junction nucleotides: 2. The CDR3 covers 14 residues. The CDR3 sequence is CASSITGANQPQHF. The CDR3 DNA follows: TGTGCCAGTAGTATAACAGGGGCGAATCAGCCCCAGCATTTT.

This clone is labeled medium-sized. The chain is built from TRBV4-3 and TRBJ2-2, with D hard to call. The CDR3 contains 14 residues. The V gene's germline CDR1 is LGHNA and CDR2 YSLEER. Trimming stripped 0 bases from V and 2 bases from J, with 4 bases between. The CDR3 reads CASSQDINTGELFF. The CDR3 DNA follows: TGCGCCAGCAGCCAAGATATTAACACCGGGGAGCTGTTTTTT.

In this sample, this clone is large. V and J are TRBV19 and TRBJ1-5; TRBD1 is a possible D gene (5 bases). Trimming removed 1 base from V and 6 bases from J, with 10 bases in between. From germline, CDR1 is LNHDA and CDR2 SQIVND (reference sequence). CDR3 length: 14 amino acids. The chain's CDR3 is CASSIGGGLQPQHF. For the CDR3, the DNA is TGTGCCAGTAGTATAGGGGGGGGACTTCAGCCCCAGCATTTT.